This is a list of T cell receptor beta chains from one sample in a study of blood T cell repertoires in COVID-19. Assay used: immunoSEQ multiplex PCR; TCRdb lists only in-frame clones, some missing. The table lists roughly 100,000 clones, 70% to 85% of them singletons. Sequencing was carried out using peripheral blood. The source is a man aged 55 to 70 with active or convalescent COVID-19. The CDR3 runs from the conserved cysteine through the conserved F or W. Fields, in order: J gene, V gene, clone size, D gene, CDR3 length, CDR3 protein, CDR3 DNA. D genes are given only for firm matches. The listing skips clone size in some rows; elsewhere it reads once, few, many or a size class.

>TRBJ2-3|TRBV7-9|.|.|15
CASSLVLGEADTQYF
TGTGCCAGCAGCTTAGTCCTGGGAGAGGCAGATACGCAGTATTTT
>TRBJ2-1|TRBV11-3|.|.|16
CASSLDFGGRGNEQFF
TGTGCCAGCAGCTTAGATTTCGGGGGTCGGGGCAATGAGCAGTTCTTC
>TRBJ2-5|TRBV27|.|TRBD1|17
CASSFRQRQGLRGTQYF
TGTGCCAGCAGTTTCCGGCAACGACAGGGGCTGAGGGGGACCCAGTACTTC
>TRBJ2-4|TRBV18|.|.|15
CASSPPSRAKNIQYF
TGTGCCAGCTCACCTCCATCCCGGGCCAAAAACATTCAGTACTTC
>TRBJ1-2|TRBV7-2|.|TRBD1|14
CASSLGNRGLGYTF
TGTGCCAGCAGCTTAGGGAACAGGGGGCTCGGCTACACCTTC
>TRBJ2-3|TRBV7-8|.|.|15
CASSPPRQGQDTQYF
TGTGCCAGCAGCCCCCCCCGGCAGGGGCAAGATACGCAGTATTTT
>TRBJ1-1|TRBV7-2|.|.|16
CASSFGGRRHGTEAFF
TGTGCCAGCAGCTTCGGAGGGCGGAGGCACGGCACTGAAGCTTTCTTT
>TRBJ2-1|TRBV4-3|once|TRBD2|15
CASSQDITSGNEQFF
TGCGCCAGCAGCCAAGATATCACTAGCGGAAATGAGCAGTTCTTC
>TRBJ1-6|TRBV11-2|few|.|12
CASSPRRGTLHF
TGTGCCAGCAGCCCCCGGAGGGGAACCCTCCACTTT
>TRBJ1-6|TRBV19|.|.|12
CASSAGPGALHF
TGTGCCAGTAGCGCGGGGCCCGGGGCCCTCCACTTT
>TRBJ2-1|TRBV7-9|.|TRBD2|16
CASSPIRTSGLYEQFF
TGTGCCAGCAGCCCCATTAGGACTAGCGGGCTCTATGAGCAGTTCTTC
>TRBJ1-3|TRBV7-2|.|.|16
CASSLTMAGTGNTIYF
TGTGCCAGCAGCTTAACCATGGCAGGGACTGGAAACACCATATATTTT
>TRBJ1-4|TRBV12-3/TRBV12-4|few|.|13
CASSPGEREKLFF
TGTGCCAGCAGTCCAGGGGAACGGGAAAAACTGTTTTTT
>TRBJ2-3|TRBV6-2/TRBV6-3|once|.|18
CASSYTPSRILFTDTQYF
TGTGCCAGCAGTTACACCCCCTCGAGAATCCTCTTCACAGATACGCAGTATTTT
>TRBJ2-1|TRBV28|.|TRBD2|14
CATLAGGSYNEQFF
TGTGCCACCCTAGCGGGAGGGTCTTACAATGAGCAGTTCTTC
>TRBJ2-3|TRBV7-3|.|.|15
CASSLTLGGADTQYF
TGTGCCAGCAGCTTAACGCTAGGGGGGGCAGATACGCAGTATTTT
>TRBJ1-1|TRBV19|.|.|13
CASSVSSGAVAFF
TGTGCCAGTAGTGTTTCTTCTGGGGCCGTGGCTTTCTTT
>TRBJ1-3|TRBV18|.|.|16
CASSPEGVISGNTIYF
TGTGCCAGCTCACCCGAGGGGGTTATCTCGGGAAACACCATATATTTT
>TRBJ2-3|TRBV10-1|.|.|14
CASSDHRPWDTQYF
TGCGCCAGCAGTGACCACAGGCCCTGGGATACGCAGTATTTT
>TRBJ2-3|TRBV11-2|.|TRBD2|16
CASILGTSGSTDTQYF
TGTGCCAGCATCCTAGGTACTAGCGGGAGCACAGATACGCAGTATTTT